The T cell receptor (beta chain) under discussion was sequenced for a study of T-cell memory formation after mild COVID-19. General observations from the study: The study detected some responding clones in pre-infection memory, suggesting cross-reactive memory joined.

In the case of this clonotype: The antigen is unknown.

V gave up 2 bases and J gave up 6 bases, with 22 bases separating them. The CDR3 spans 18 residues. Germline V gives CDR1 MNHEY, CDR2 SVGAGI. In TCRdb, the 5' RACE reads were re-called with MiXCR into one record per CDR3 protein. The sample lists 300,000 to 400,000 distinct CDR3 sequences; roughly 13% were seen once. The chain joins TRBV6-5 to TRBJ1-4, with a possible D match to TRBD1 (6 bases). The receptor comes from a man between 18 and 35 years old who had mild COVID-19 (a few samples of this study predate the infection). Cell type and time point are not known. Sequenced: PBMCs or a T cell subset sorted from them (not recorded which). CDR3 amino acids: CASSYLGVLAGADEKLFF. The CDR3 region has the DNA TGTGCCAGCAGTTACCTGGGGGTTCTTGCGGGGGCAGATGAAAAACTGTTTTTT.